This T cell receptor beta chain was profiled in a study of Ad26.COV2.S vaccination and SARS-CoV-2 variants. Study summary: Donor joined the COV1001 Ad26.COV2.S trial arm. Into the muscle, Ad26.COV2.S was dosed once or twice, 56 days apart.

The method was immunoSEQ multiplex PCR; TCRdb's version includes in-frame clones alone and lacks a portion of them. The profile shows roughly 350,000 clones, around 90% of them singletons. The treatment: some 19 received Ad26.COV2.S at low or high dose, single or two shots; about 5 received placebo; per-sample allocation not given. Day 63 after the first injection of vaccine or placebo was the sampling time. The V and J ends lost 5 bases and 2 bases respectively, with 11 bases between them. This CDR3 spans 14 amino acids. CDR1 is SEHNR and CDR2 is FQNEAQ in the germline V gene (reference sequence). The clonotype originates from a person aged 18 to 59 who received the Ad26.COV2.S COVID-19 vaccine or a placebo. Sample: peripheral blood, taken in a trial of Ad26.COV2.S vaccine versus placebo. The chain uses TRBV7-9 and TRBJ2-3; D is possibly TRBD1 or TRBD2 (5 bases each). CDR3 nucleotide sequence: TGTGCCAGCAGCATACGGGACCTCACAGATACGCAGTATTTT. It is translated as CASSIRDLTDTQYF.